This T cell receptor beta chain was obtained from a study of tumor T cells in aggressive B-cell lymphoma. There are 16 residues in the CDR3. CDR1 ENHRY and CDR2 SYGVKD come from the germline V gene. Trimming shortened V by 2 bases and J by 4 bases, and 17 bases separated the two germline ends. The assay was immunoSEQ multiplex PCR, and TCRdb's table has in-frame clones only and misses some. Of about 11,000 clones listed, about 93% are singletons. What was sequenced was tumor tissue. This receptor was taken from an adult with diffuse large B cell lymphoma. The V call is TRBV10-3, the J call TRBJ1-1, with a weak D call TRBD1 (6 bases). CDR3 residues: CAISETAGDLSTEAFF. The CDR3 DNA is TGTGCCATCAGTGAGACGGCAGGGGATTTGAGCACTGAAGCTTTCTTT.